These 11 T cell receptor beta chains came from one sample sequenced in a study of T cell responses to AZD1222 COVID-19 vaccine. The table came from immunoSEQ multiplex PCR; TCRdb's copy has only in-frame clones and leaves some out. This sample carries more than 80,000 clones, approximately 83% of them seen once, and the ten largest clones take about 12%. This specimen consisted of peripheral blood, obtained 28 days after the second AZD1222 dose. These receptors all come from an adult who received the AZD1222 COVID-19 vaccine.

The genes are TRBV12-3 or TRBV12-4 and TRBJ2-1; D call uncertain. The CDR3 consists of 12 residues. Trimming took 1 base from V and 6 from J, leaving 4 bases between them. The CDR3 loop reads CASSLVTNEQFF. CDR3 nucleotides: TGTGCCAGCAGTTTAGTTACCAATGAGCAGTTCTTC.

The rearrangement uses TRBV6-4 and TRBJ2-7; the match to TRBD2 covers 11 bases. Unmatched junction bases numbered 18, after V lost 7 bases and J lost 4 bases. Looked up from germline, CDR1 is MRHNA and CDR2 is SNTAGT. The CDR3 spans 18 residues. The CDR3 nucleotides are TGTGCCAGCAAAGGGGGGCCTAGCGGGAGGTTCTTTGCGTACGAGCAGTACTTC. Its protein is CASKGGPSGRFFAYEQYF.

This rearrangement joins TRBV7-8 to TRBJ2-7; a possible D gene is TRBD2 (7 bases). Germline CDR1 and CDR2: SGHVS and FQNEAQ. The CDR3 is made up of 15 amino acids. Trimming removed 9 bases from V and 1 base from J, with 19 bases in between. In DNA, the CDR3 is TGTGCCAGTTCCCCGAGGGGGGGCTTATCCTACGAGCAGTACTTC. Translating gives CASSPRGGLSYEQYF.

CDR3 coding DNA: TGCAGCGCGGCGGTAGAGAACAATCAGCCCCAGCATTTT. This sequence encodes CSAAVENNQPQHF. The chain has TRBV29-1 and TRBJ1-5, with no clear D. The CDR3 loop spans 13 amino acids. Trimming shortened V by 7 bases and J by 3 bases, and 13 bases separated the two germline ends. Germline lookup yields CDR1 SQVTM and CDR2 ANQGSEA.

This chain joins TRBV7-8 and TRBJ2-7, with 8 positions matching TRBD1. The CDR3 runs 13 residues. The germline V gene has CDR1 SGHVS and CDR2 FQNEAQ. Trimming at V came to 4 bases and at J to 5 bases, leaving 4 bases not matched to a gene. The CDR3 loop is CASSWDRTNEQYV. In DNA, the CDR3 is TGTGCCAGCAGCTGGGACAGGACTAACGAGCAGTACGTC.

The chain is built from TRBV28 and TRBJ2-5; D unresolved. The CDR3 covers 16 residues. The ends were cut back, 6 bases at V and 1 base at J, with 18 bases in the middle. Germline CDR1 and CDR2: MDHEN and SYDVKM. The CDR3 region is CASSPGLGQIQETQYF. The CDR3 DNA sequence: TGTGCCAGCAGCCCCGGGTTAGGGCAAATCCAAGAGACCCAGTACTTC.

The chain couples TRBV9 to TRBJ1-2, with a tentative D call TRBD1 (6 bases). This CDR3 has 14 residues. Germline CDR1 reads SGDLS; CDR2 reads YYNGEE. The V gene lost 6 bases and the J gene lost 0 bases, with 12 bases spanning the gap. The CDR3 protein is CASTPGAANYGYTF. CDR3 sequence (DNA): TGTGCCAGCACTCCAGGGGCCGCTAACTATGGCTACACCTTC.

CDR3 sequence: CASSQQMDKQTEAFF. CDR3 nucleotides: TGTGCCAGCAGCCAACAGATGGACAAGCAGACTGAAGCTTTCTTT. The genes are TRBV4-2 and TRBJ1-1; D is possibly TRBD1 (5 bases). Germline values: CDR1 LGHNA, CDR2 YNFKEQ. Trimming took off 2 bases at V and 5 bases at J, with 15 bases between the two ends. CDR3 length equals 15 residues.

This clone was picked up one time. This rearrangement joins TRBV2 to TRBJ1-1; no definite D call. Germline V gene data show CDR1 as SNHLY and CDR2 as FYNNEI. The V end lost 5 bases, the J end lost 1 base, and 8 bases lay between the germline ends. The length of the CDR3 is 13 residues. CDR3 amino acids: CASSSQANTEAFF. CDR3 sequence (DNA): TGTGCCAGCAGTTCTCAGGCGAACACTGAAGCTTTCTTT. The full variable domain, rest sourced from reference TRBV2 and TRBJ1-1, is EPEVTQTPSHQVTQMGQEVILRCVPISNHLYFYWYRQILGQKVEFLVSFYNNEISEKSEIFDDQFSVERPDGSNFTLKIRSTKLEDSAMYFCASSSQANTEAFFGQGTRLTVV.

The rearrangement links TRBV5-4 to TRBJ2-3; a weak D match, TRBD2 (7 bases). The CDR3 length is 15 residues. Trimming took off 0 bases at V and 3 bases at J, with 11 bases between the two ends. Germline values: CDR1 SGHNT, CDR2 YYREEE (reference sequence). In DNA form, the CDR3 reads TGTGCCAGCAGCTTGGATGCGGGGGCGACAGATACGCAGTATTTT. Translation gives CASSLDAGATDTQYF.

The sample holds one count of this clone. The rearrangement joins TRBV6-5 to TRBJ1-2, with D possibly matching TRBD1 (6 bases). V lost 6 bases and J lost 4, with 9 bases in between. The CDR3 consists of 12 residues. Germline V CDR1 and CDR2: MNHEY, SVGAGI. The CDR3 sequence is CASRGHIYGYTF. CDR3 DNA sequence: TGTGCCAGCAGGGGACACATCTATGGCTACACCTTC.